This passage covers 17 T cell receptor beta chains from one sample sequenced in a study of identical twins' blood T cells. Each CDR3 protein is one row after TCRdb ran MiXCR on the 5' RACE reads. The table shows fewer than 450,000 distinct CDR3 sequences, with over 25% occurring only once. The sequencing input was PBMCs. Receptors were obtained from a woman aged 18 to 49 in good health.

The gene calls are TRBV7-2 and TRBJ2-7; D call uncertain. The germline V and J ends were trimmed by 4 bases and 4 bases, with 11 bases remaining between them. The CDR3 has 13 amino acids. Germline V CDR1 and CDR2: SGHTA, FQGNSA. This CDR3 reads CASSYFGQYEQYF. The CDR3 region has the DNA TGTGCCAGCAGCTACTTCGGGCAGTACGAGCAGTACTTC.

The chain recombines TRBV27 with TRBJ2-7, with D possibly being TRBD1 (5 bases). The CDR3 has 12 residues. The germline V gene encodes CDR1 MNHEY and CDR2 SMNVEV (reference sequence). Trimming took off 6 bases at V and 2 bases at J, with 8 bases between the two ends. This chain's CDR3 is CASRDNPYEQYF. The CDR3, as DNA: TGTGCCAGCAGGGACAACCCCTACGAGCAGTACTTC.

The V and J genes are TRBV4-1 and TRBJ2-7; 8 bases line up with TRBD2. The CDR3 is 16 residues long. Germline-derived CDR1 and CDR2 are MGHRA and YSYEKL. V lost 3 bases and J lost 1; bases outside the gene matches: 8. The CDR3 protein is CASSQAPSGYSYEQYF. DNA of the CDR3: TGCGCCAGCAGCCAGGCCCCTAGCGGGTATTCCTACGAGCAGTACTTC.

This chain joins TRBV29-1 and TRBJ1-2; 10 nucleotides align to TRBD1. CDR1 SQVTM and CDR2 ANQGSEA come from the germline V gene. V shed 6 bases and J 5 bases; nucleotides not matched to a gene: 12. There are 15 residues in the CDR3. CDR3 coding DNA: TGCAGCGTCAAACGATACCGGGACAGGGGTTATGGCTACACCTTC. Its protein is CSVKRYRDRGYGYTF.

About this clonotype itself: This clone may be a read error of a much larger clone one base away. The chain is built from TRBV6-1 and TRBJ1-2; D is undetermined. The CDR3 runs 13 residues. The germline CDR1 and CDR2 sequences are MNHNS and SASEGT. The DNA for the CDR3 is TGTACCAGCAGTGAAAGGGCAGTAGATGGCTACACCTTC. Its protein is CTSSERAVDGYTF.

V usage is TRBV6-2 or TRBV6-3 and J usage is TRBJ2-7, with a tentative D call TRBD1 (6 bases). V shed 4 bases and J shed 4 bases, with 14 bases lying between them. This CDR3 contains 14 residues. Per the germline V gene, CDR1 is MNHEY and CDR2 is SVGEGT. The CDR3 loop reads CASSSWGLRYEQYF. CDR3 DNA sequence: TGTGCCAGCAGTTCTTGGGGGCTAAGGTACGAGCAGTACTTC.

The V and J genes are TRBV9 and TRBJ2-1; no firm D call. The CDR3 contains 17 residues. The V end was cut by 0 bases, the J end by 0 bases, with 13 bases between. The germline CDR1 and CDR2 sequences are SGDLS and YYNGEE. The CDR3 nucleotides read TGTGCCAGCAGCGTAGAAGGCCGAGTCAGCTCCTACAATGAGCAGTTCTTC. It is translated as CASSVEGRVSSYNEQFF.

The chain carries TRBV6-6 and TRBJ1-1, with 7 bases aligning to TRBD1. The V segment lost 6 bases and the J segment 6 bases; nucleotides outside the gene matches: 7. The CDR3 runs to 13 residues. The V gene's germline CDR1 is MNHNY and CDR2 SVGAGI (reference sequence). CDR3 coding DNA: TGTGCCAGCAGGACAGGGTCGGGGGCTGAAGCTTTCTTT. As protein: CASRTGSGAEAFF.

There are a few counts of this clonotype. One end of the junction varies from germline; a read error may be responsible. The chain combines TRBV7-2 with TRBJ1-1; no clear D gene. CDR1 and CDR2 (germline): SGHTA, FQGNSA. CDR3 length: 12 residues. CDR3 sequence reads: CASSLMRPEAFF. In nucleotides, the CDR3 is TGTGCCAGCAGCTTAATGCGTCCTGAGGCTTTCTTT.

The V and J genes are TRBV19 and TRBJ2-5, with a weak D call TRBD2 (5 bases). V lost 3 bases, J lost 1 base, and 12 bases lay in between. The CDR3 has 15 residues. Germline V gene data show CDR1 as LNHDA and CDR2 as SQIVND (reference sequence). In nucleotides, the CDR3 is TGTGCCAGTAGTATTCGCCGGGAAGCCCAAGAGACCCAGTACTTC. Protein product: CASSIRREAQETQYF.

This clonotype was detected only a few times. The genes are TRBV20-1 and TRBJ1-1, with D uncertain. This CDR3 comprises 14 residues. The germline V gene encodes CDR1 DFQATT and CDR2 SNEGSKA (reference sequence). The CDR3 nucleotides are TGCAGCTTCTACCGCGCTCCGCAGAACACTGAAGCTTTCTTT. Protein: CSFYRAPQNTEAFF.

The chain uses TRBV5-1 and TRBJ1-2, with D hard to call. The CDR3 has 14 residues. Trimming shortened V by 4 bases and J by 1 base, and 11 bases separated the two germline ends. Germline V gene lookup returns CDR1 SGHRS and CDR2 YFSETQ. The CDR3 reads CASSLESLNYGYTF. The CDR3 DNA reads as TGCGCCAGCAGCCTGGAATCTCTTAACTATGGCTACACCTTC. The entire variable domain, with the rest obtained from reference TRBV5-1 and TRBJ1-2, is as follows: KAGVTQTPRYLIKTRGQQVTLSCSPISGHRSVSWYQQTPGQGLQFLFEYFSETQRNKGNFPGRFSGRQFSNSRSEMNVSTLELGDSALYLCASSLESLNYGYTFGSGTRLTVV.

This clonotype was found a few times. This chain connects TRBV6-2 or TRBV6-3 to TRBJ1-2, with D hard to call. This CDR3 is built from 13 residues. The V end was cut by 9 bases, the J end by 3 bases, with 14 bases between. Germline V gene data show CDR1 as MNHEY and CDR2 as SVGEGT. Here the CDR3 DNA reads TGTGCCAGTTCCGACAAGCTTGACTATGGCTACACCTTC. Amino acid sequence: CASSDKLDYGYTF.

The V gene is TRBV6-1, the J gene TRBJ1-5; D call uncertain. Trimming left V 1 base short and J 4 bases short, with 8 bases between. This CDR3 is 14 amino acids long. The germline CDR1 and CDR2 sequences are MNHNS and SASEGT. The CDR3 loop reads CASSEVGLNQPQHF. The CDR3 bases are TGTGCCAGCAGTGAAGTCGGGCTAAATCAGCCCCAGCATTTT.

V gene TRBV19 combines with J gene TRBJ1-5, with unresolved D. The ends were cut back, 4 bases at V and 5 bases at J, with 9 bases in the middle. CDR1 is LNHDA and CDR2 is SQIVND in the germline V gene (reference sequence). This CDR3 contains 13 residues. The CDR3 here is CASSTGVDQPQHF. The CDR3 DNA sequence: TGTGCCAGTAGTACCGGAGTCGATCAGCCCCAGCATTTT.

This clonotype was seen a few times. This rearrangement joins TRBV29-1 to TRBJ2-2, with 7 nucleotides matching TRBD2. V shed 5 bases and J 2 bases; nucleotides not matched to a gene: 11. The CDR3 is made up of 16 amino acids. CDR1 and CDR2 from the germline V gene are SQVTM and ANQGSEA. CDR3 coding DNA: TGCAGCGTTCCGAGGGGCCTAGCGGAAAACACCGGGGAGCTGTTTTTT. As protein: CSVPRGLAENTGELFF.

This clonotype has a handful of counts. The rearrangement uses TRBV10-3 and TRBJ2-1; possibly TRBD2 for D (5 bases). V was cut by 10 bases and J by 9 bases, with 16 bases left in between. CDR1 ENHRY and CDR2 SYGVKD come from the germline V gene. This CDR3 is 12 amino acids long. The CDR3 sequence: CATKPASGEQFF. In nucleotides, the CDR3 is TGTGCCACGAAGCCGGCGAGCGGTGAGCAGTTCTTC.